These 28 T cell receptor beta chains share one sample of origin, sequenced in a study of Ad26.COV2.S vaccination and SARS-CoV-2 variants. Method: immunoSEQ multiplex PCR; TCRdb's copy keeps in-frame clones and lacks some. This table has some 190,000 clones, around 88% appearing once. The specimen comprised peripheral blood, sampled after recovery from COVID-19. The receptors originated from a human donor who had recovered from COVID-19.

The chain employs TRBV3-1 (or the pseudogene TRBV3-2) and TRBJ1-6; a weak D match, TRBD1 (5 bases). V was clipped by 1 base and J by 8 bases, with 12 bases between them. CDR3 length: 15 residues. CDR1 and CDR2 (germline): LGHDT, YNNKEL (reference sequence). The CDR3 sequence: CASSQGSGGDSPLHF. The CDR3 DNA is TGTGCCAGCAGCCAAGGAAGCGGGGGAGATTCACCCCTCCACTTT.

This sequence joins TRBV2 and TRBJ1-2; the D gene is possibly TRBD1 (6 bases). The CDR3 is made up of 13 amino acids. CDR1 is SNHLY and CDR2 is FYNNEI in the germline V gene. The germline V and J ends were trimmed by 3 bases and 8 bases, with 13 bases remaining between them. The CDR3 nucleotides are TGTGCCAGCAGTGATCTGGGGGCCTGGGGCTACACCTTC. It specifies CASSDLGAWGYTF. The variable domain in full, with the rest retrieved from reference TRBV2 and TRBJ1-2, is EPEVTQTPSHQVTQMGQEVILRCVPISNHLYFYWYRQILGQKVEFLVSFYNNEISEKSEIFDDQFSVERPDGSNFTLKIRSTKLEDSAMYFCASSDLGAWGYTFGSGTRLTVV.

The rearrangement joins TRBV6-5 to TRBJ2-5; D may be TRBD2 (6 bases). V was cut by 0 bases and J by 4 bases, with 15 bases left in between. This CDR3 is 16 amino acids long. Germline V gene sequence: CDR1 MNHEY, CDR2 SVGAGI. The CDR3 is CASSYSTPLGGETQYF. The CDR3 DNA reads TGTGCCAGCAGTTACTCGACGCCTTTGGGGGGAGAGACCCAGTACTTC.

The chain is built from TRBV7-2 and TRBJ1-4; D possibly corresponds to TRBD1 (5 bases). CDR1 is SGHTA, CDR2 FQGNSA, per germline. This CDR3 spans 13 amino acids. Trimming took off 2 bases at V and 10 bases at J, with 11 bases between the two ends. The CDR3 nucleotides read TGTGCCAGCAGCTTAAATTCACAGGCAAAACTGTTTTTT. It translates to CASSLNSQAKLFF. The whole variable domain, remainder taken from reference TRBV7-2 and TRBJ1-4, is GAGVSQSPSNKVTEKGKDVELRCDPISGHTALYWYRQSLGQGLEFLIYFQGNSAPDKSGLPSDRFSAERTGGSVSTLTIQRTQQEDSAVYLCASSLNSQAKLFFGSGTQLSVL.

The DNA for the CDR3 is TGCGCCAGCAGCTCGCGTCCGAGTGGGGGGCCGAACACTGAAGCTTTCTTT. This sequence encodes CASSSRPSGGPNTEAFF. The chain carries TRBV5-1 and TRBJ1-1; TRBD1 might be the D (6 bases). V was pared by 3 bases and J by 1 base, with 19 bases between. Germline values: CDR1 SGHRS, CDR2 YFSETQ. The CDR3 length is 17 residues.

This chain connects TRBV5-4 to TRBJ2-7, with D maybe TRBD1 (6 bases). The length of the CDR3 is 14 residues. V was clipped by 0 bases and J by 7 bases, with 14 bases between them. Per germline, CDR1 SGHNT and CDR2 YYREEE (reference sequence). The CDR3 here is CASSLEPPQGEQYF. The CDR3 DNA reads as TGTGCCAGCAGCTTGGAACCGCCTCAGGGGGAGCAGTACTTC.

This clone was found once. The chain joins TRBV7-3 to TRBJ1-5; no clear D gene. Germline values: CDR1 SGHTA, CDR2 FQGTGA. V was cut by 4 bases and J by 6 bases, with 13 bases left in between. This CDR3 is 14 amino acids long. CDR3: CASSSPRLGQPQHF. For the CDR3, the DNA is TGTGCCAGCAGCTCGCCGCGGTTGGGTCAGCCCCAGCATTTT.

V gene TRBV10-2 combines with J gene TRBJ2-7; D possibly corresponds to TRBD2 (6 bases). CDR1 is WSHSY and CDR2 is SAAADI in the germline V gene. The CDR3 loop spans 14 amino acids. V lost 0 bases and J 3 bases, leaving 9 bases between the germline ends. This chain's CDR3 is CASSESAGGYEQYF. The DNA of the CDR3 is TGCGCCAGCAGTGAGTCTGCCGGGGGCTACGAGCAGTACTTC.

This rearrangement joins TRBV18 to TRBJ2-2; the match to TRBD1 covers 7 bases. CDR3 size: 15 residues. Germline-derived CDR1 and CDR2 are KGHSH and LQKENI. The V segment lost 7 bases and the J segment 1 base; nucleotides outside the gene matches: 6. The CDR3 loop is CASFQGTVNTGELFF. CDR3 sequence (DNA): TGTGCCAGCTTCCAGGGGACAGTGAACACCGGGGAGCTGTTTTTT.

The chain combines TRBV5-1 with TRBJ2-1; possible D gene TRBD2, 5 bases. Deletions cut 2 bases from V and 9 bases from J, with 6 bases between. The length of the CDR3 is 11 residues. Germline V gene sequence: CDR1 SGHRS, CDR2 YFSETQ. CDR3 sequence: CASSLGSEQFF. The CDR3 coding sequence is TGCGCCAGCAGCTTAGGGAGTGAGCAGTTCTTC. The full variable domain, its missing parts supplied by reference TRBV5-1 and TRBJ2-1, is KAGVTQTPRYLIKTRGQQVTLSCSPISGHRSVSWYQQTPGQGLQFLFEYFSETQRNKGNFPGRFSGRQFSNSRSEMNVSTLELGDSALYLCASSLGSEQFFGPGTRLTVL.

The sample holds many counts of this clone. The DNA of the CDR3 is TGTGCCTGGTCCCCTGCGTGGAATGAGCAGTTCTTC. As protein: CAWSPAWNEQFF. The chain employs TRBV30 and TRBJ2-1; D uncertain. This CDR3 spans 12 amino acids. Trimming left V 5 bases short and J 7 bases short, with 12 bases between. The germline V gene encodes CDR1 GTSNPN and CDR2 SVGIG (reference sequence).

This clone was seen once. The chain links TRBV7-8 to TRBJ2-3; D might be TRBD2 (5 bases). The CDR3 runs to 15 residues. Germline CDR1 SGHVS, CDR2 FQNEAQ. V was cut by 2 bases and J by 2 bases, with 11 bases left in between. Written as DNA, the CDR3 is TGTGCCAGCAGCTTACGCGGGCTTACCACAGATACGCAGTATTTT. This gives the protein CASSLRGLTTDTQYF.

CDR3: CASSSGGGLGNTIYF. Written as DNA, the CDR3 is TGTGCCAGCAGCTCGGGAGGGGGGTTGGGGAACACCATATATTTT. This chain joins TRBV7-8 and TRBJ1-3; possibly TRBD1 for D (6 bases). V was cut by 4 bases and J by 7 bases, with 17 bases left in between. Germline CDR1 reads SGHVS; CDR2 reads FQNEAQ. This CDR3 is built from 15 residues.

This clone came up once. CDR3 sequence: CAISDQGIDYEQYF. In DNA form, the CDR3 reads TGTGCCATCAGTGACCAGGGTATAGACTACGAGCAGTACTTC. V gene TRBV10-3 combines with J gene TRBJ2-7, with a possible D match to TRBD1 (5 bases). Looked up from germline, CDR1 is ENHRY and CDR2 is SYGVKD. The CDR3 is 14 amino acids. V lost 3 bases and J 3 bases, leaving 12 bases between the germline ends.

The genes are TRBV19 and TRBJ2-2; 8 positions match TRBD1. Looked up from germline, CDR1 is LNHDA and CDR2 is SQIVND (reference sequence). J lost 5 bases, V lost 3 bases, and 5 bases had no gene match. CDR3 size: 15 residues. The CDR3 reads CASSMDRVWTGELFF. CDR3 nucleotides: TGTGCCAGTAGTATGGACAGGGTGTGGACCGGGGAGCTGTTTTTT.

This CDR3 reads CAISESDSTPYEQYF. In DNA, the CDR3 is TGTGCCATCAGTGAGTCGGACTCCACCCCATACGAGCAGTACTTC. The chain combines TRBV10-3 with TRBJ2-7; maybe TRBD2 (5 bases). Trimming took off 0 bases at V and 4 bases at J, with 13 bases between the two ends. The V gene's germline CDR1 is ENHRY and CDR2 SYGVKD. The CDR3 runs 15 residues.

This chain uses TRBV6-1 with TRBJ1-5, with TRBD1 as a possible D gene (6 bases). CDR1 and CDR2 (germline): MNHNS, SASEGT. This CDR3 is built from 17 residues. The V end was cut by 5 bases, the J end by 4 bases, with 21 bases between. CDR3 sequence (DNA): TGTGCCAGCAGTAAAGACAGAGGTAGGGGGTCAAATCAGCCCCAGCATTTT. It is translated as CASSKDRGRGSNQPQHF.

Only a few counts were recorded for this clone. The chain is built from TRBV2 and TRBJ2-5; D unclear. CDR3 length: 14 amino acids. V was shortened by 3 bases and J by 1 base, with 9 bases between the two germline ends. Per germline, CDR1 SNHLY and CDR2 FYNNEI. The CDR3: CASSDKRIQETQYF. The CDR3 nucleotides are TGTGCCAGCAGTGATAAGAGGATCCAAGAGACCCAGTACTTC.

The chain employs TRBV7-3 and TRBJ2-1; D remains ambiguous. Germline V CDR1 and CDR2: SGHTA, FQGTGA. The CDR3 contains 15 residues. V lost 5 bases and J 0 bases, leaving 11 bases between the germline ends. This CDR3 is CASSLDSSSYNEQFF. In DNA, the CDR3 is TGTGCCAGCAGCCTAGACTCGAGCTCCTACAATGAGCAGTTCTTC.

This chain joins TRBV6-5 and TRBJ1-3; the match to TRBD1 covers 8 bases. V lost 6 bases and J lost 2; bases outside the gene matches: 3. Per the germline V gene, CDR1 is MNHEY and CDR2 is SVGAGI. The CDR3 is 14 residues long. In DNA, the CDR3 is TGTGCCAGCAGGCAGGGGGCAGCTGGAAACACCATATATTTT. Its protein product is CASRQGAAGNTIYF.

Here the CDR3 DNA reads TGTGCCACCAGCAGAGGGGGAGGTATGAACACTGAAGCTTTCTTT. It encodes CATSRGGGMNTEAFF. This chain joins TRBV15 and TRBJ1-1; D ambiguous. The CDR3 has 15 residues. The germline V gene encodes CDR1 LNHNV and CDR2 YYDKDF (reference sequence). V lost 1 base and J lost 0, with 9 bases in between.

This chain connects TRBV20-1 to TRBJ1-2; D uncertain. Germline CDR1 and CDR2: DFQATT and SNEGSKA (reference sequence). V lost 3 bases and J 2 bases, leaving 10 bases between the germline ends. CDR3 size: 13 residues. For the CDR3, the DNA is TGCAGTGCTAGTCCCTTCGGAAACTATGGCTACACCTTC. Amino acid sequence: CSASPFGNYGYTF.

The chain uses TRBV19 and TRBJ1-2, with a weak D call TRBD1 (6 bases). The CDR3 has 14 residues. V lost 6 bases to trimming and J lost 2 bases, with 13 bases between them. Per germline, CDR1 LNHDA and CDR2 SQIVND (reference sequence). CDR3 in amino acids: CASRTGQTNYGYTF. CDR3 DNA sequence: TGTGCCAGTAGGACCGGACAGACAAACTATGGCTACACCTTC.

The chain uses TRBV5-1 and TRBJ2-1; 8 nucleotides agree with TRBD1. The germline V gene encodes CDR1 SGHRS and CDR2 YFSETQ. V gave up 2 bases and J gave up 9 bases; unmatched junction bases: 10. The CDR3 consists of 15 residues. In DNA form, the CDR3 reads TGCGCCAGCAGCTTCGATCCAGGGGGCGGCGGTGAGCAGTTCTTC. Amino acid sequence: CASSFDPGGGGEQFF.

The chain uses TRBV19 and TRBJ1-5; 9 bases are shared with TRBD1. This CDR3 has 15 amino acids. V was pared by 5 bases and J by 5 bases, with 7 bases of the junction left unmatched. Germline lookup yields CDR1 LNHDA and CDR2 SQIVND (reference sequence). The chain's CDR3 is CASSPLQGAYQPQHF. CDR3 nucleotides: TGTGCCAGTAGTCCCTTACAGGGGGCCTATCAGCCCCAGCATTTT. The variable domain in full, completed from reference TRBV19 and TRBJ1-5, reads DGGITQSPKYLFRKEGQNVTLSCEQNLNHDAMYWYRQDPGQGLRLIYYSQIVNDFQKGDIAEGYSVSREKKESFPLTVTSAQKNPTAFYLCASSPLQGAYQPQHFGDGTRLSIL.

The rearrangement links TRBV9 to TRBJ2-1, with TRBD2 matching 8 bases. The germline gives CDR1 SGDLS, CDR2 YYNGEE. This CDR3 has 16 residues. The ends lost 4 bases at V and 5 bases at J; junction bases unmatched: 11. Here the CDR3 DNA reads TGTGCCAGCAGCCGGGGGCCTAGCGGGCACAACAATGAGCAGTTCTTC. Its protein product is CASSRGPSGHNNEQFF.

The table lists this clone with a count of one. J is TRBJ1-1 and V is TRBV2, with 9 bases matching TRBD1. Germline V gene data show CDR1 as SNHLY and CDR2 as FYNNEI. This CDR3 is 12 amino acids long. The V segment lost 5 bases and the J segment 10 bases; nucleotides outside the gene matches: 5. The chain's CDR3 is CASSSDRGVAFF. DNA for the CDR3: TGTGCCAGCAGTTCCGACAGGGGGGTAGCTTTCTTT.

The V gene is TRBV4-2, the J gene TRBJ2-1, with D unclear. The germline V gene has CDR1 LGHNA and CDR2 YNFKEQ. Trimming took off 1 base at V and 8 bases at J, with 6 bases between the two ends. The CDR3 length is 12 residues. The CDR3, as DNA: TGTGCCAGCAGCCAAGTGGATGATGAGCAGTTCTTC. It translates to CASSQVDDEQFF.